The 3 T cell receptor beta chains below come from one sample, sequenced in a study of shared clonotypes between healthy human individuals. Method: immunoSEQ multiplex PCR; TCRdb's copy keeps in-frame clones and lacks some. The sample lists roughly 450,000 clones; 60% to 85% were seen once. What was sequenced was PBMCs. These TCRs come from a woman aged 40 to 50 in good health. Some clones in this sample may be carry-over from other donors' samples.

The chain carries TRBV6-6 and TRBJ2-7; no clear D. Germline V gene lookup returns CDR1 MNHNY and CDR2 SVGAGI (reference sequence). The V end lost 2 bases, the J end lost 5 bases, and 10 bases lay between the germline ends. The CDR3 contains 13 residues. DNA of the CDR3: TGTGCCAGCAGTTACCTGGGTACCGACGAGCAGTACTTC. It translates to CASSYLGTDEQYF.

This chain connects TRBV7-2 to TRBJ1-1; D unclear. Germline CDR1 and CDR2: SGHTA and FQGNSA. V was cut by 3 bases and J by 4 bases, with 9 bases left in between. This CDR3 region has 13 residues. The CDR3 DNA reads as TGTGCCAGCAGCTTTCAAGGATCCACTGAAGCTTTCTTT. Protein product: CASSFQGSTEAFF.

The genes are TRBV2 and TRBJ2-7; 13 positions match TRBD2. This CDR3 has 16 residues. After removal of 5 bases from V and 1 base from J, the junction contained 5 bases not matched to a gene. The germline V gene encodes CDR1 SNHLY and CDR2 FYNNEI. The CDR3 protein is CASSPGLAGLSYEQYF. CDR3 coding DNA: TGTGCCAGCAGTCCGGGACTAGCGGGATTATCCTACGAGCAGTACTTC.